This passage covers 21 T cell receptor beta chains from one sample sequenced in a study of Graves' ophthalmopathy and Graves' hyperthyroidism. RNA transcripts served as template for amplifying TCR beta CDR3 sequences. Amplification began with first-round RT-PCR using HTBI primers, then second-round multiplex PCR was performed. TCRdb reprocessed the multiplex PCR reads via MiXCR and lists one record per CDR3 protein. The profile shows about 740,000 distinct CDR3 sequences, roughly two fifths of them singletons. Material for sequencing was peripheral blood. These receptors all come from an adult man with Graves' ophthalmopathy.

This clonotype was observed a few times. V is TRBV12-3 or TRBV12-4 and J is TRBJ2-5, with D maybe TRBD2 (6 bases). The CDR3 sequence is 15 residues long. Trimming took 1 base from V and 1 from J, leaving 10 bases between them. The CDR3 here is CASSLGFGGQETQYF. For the CDR3, the DNA is TGTGCCAGCAGTTTAGGGTTCGGGGGCCAAGAGACCCAGTACTTC.

The gene calls are TRBV20-1 and TRBJ2-7, with D possibly matching TRBD2 (5 bases). Germline assignment: CDR1 DFQATT and CDR2 SNEGSKA (reference sequence). V was shortened by 3 bases and J by 2 bases, with 11 bases between the two germline ends. The CDR3 covers 13 residues. CDR3 sequence: CSASVQTTYEQYF. As DNA, the CDR3 is TGCAGTGCTAGCGTGCAGACTACCTACGAGCAGTACTTC.

This clonotype appeared a few times. The chain combines TRBV7-6 with TRBJ1-6; 9 bases agree with TRBD1. V shed 5 bases and J 0 bases; nucleotides not matched to a gene: 5. In germline, CDR1 is SGHVS, CDR2 FNYEAQ. The CDR3 spans 17 residues. In DNA, the CDR3 is TGTGCCAGCAGCCGGGACAGGGTGAACTCCTATAATTCACCCCTCCACTTT. This sequence encodes CASSRDRVNSYNSPLHF.

This clonotype appeared many times. The rearrangement links TRBV12-3 or TRBV12-4 to TRBJ2-5; D remains ambiguous. This CDR3 spans 13 amino acids. Trimming took 7 bases from V and 0 from J, leaving 9 bases between them. The CDR3 region is CASTVMHQETQYF. The CDR3 DNA sequence: TGTGCCAGCACGGTAATGCACCAAGAGACCCAGTACTTC.

For this clonotype: At one boundary the junction diverges from the germline segment, which might be a read error. This chain uses TRBV10-2 with TRBJ2-7; 10 bases are a match to TRBD1. Germline lookup yields CDR1 WSHSY and CDR2 SAAADI. The CDR3 spans 15 residues. The CDR3 bases are TGTGCCACAACCCTCGGGACAGGGGAAACCGGGGAGCTGTACTTC. This codes for CATTLGTGETGELYF.

With respect to this clonotype: Just one base apart from a much larger clone, this may be a read error. The rearrangement links TRBV20-1 to TRBJ2-6; D is undetermined. The germline V and J ends were trimmed by 6 bases and 0 bases, with 9 bases remaining between them. Germline CDR1 and CDR2: DFQATT and SNEGSKA (reference sequence). This CDR3 is built from 14 residues. CDR3 bases: TGCAGTGCCTTACGTGGCTCTGGGGCCAACGTCCTGACTTTC. Protein sequence: CSALRGSGANVLTF.

This clonotype was recorded at least ten times. The chain couples TRBV29-1 to TRBJ1-2; possibly TRBD1 for D (5 bases). This CDR3 contains 14 residues. V lost 0 bases and J 6 bases, leaving 14 bases between the germline ends. The germline gives CDR1 SQVTM, CDR2 ANQGSEA. CDR3 loop: CSVEDPGRADGYTF. DNA for the CDR3: TGCAGCGTTGAAGATCCTGGCAGGGCTGATGGCTACACCTTC.

The genes are TRBV7-9 and TRBJ2-5; D unresolved. V gave up 4 bases and J gave up 5 bases, with 14 bases separating them. CDR1 SEHNR and CDR2 FQNEAQ come from the germline V gene (reference sequence). The CDR3 sequence is 14 residues long. The chain's CDR3 is CASSSTPEAETQYF. The CDR3, as DNA: TGTGCCAGCAGCTCAACCCCTGAGGCGGAGACCCAGTACTTC.

Remarks on this clonotype: At one of its ends the junction is not consistent with the germline gene, which may arise from a read error. The CDR3 DNA is TGTGCCACCAGTGATTTGTCGGGCTACCAAGGGACCCAGCACTTC. Protein sequence: CATSDLSGYQGTQHF. The J gene is TRBJ2-5, the V gene TRBV24-1; D is possibly TRBD1 or TRBD2 (5 bases each). The germline gives CDR1 KGHDR, CDR2 SFDVKD. This CDR3 has 15 amino acids.

With regard to this clonotype: Since a much larger clone is just one base distant, this may be a read error. The genes are TRBV19 and TRBJ2-5; D may be TRBD2 (5 bases). This CDR3 spans 14 amino acids. Trimming shortened V by 5 bases and J by 2 bases, and 12 bases separated the two germline ends. Germline CDR1 LNHDA, CDR2 SQIVND (reference sequence). CDR3 protein: CASSSLDCQETQYF. The CDR3 nucleotides are TGTGCCAGTAGTTCCCTGGACTGTCAAGAGACCCAGTACTTC.

This clonotype has a handful of counts. CDR3: CASSEREHGADTQYF. Written as DNA, the CDR3 is TGCGCCAGCAGCGAGCGGGAGCACGGGGCAGATACGCAGTATTTT. This chain uses TRBV5-1 with TRBJ2-3; 8 nucleotides line up with TRBD2. This CDR3 has 15 residues. Germline values: CDR1 SGHRS, CDR2 YFSETQ. V shed 4 bases and J 4 bases; nucleotides not matched to a gene: 8.

The J gene is TRBJ1-6, the V gene TRBV20-1, with D possibly being TRBD1 (6 bases). V lost 5 bases and J lost 13, with 24 bases in between. The CDR3 consists of 15 residues. Germline-derived CDR1 and CDR2 are DFQATT and SNEGSKA (reference sequence). CDR3 sequence: CSAHGRGGGDQPLHF. The CDR3 region has the DNA TGCAGTGCTCACGGCAGGGGCGGAGGGGATCAGCCCCTCCACTTT.

The V and J genes are TRBV7-2 and TRBJ2-7; 8 bases are a match to TRBD1. Germline loops: CDR1 SGHTA, CDR2 FQGNSA. V dropped 5 bases and J dropped 3; count of bases not matched to a gene: 9. The CDR3 covers 15 residues. This CDR3 is CASSQRQGSYYEQYF. CDR3 bases: TGTGCCAGCAGCCAGAGACAGGGGAGTTACTACGAGCAGTACTTC.

This clonotype was recorded at least ten times. This sequence joins TRBV7-9 and TRBJ1-5; D gene uncertain. The CDR3 is 11 residues long. V dropped 6 bases and J dropped 5 bases, with 5 bases sitting between them. Germline-derived CDR1 and CDR2 are SEHNR and FQNEAQ (reference sequence). The CDR3 here is CASSRDQPQHF. The CDR3 DNA reads TGTGCCAGCAGTCGAGATCAGCCCCAGCATTTT.

This chain links TRBV7-9 with TRBJ1-3, with no clear D. This CDR3 is built from 14 residues. Germline V gene lookup returns CDR1 SEHNR and CDR2 FQNEAQ (reference sequence). The V end was cut by 5 bases, the J end by 4 bases, with 12 bases between. DNA of the CDR3: TGTGCCAGCAGCCATTCTGCCGACGGAAACACCATATATTTT. Protein sequence: CASSHSADGNTIYF.

This clonotype was observed a few times. This chain links TRBV2 with TRBJ1-6; 12 nucleotides agree with TRBD1. The CDR3 runs 18 residues. CDR1 is SNHLY, CDR2 FYNNEI, per germline. Losses at the gene ends were 3 bases for V and 4 bases for J; bases not matched to a gene: 7. The CDR3 region is CASSDRDRGHKYNSPLHF. CDR3 DNA: TGTGCCAGCAGTGACAGGGACAGGGGGCATAAGTATAATTCACCCCTCCACTTT.

The V call is TRBV2, the J call TRBJ2-5; no firm D call. V dropped 2 bases and J dropped 1 base, with 5 bases sitting between them. The CDR3 covers 13 residues. Germline-derived CDR1 and CDR2 are SNHLY and FYNNEI. This chain's CDR3 is CASSEHGQETQYF. The CDR3 DNA is TGTGCCAGCAGTGAACACGGCCAAGAGACCCAGTACTTC.

As concerns this clonotype: This sequence may be a read error, since a much larger clone differs from it by one base. The genes are TRBV10-3 and TRBJ1-2; the D is unclear. CDR1 is ENHRY, CDR2 SYGVKD, per germline. The CDR3 loop spans 14 amino acids. The ends were cut back, 3 bases at V and 12 bases at J, with 20 bases in the middle. Here the CDR3 DNA reads TGTGCCATCAGTGACGACGGGTTCATGAGAGGCCACACCTTC. This codes for CAISDDGFMRGHTF.

This chain uses TRBV7-9 with TRBJ1-6; 10 bases map to TRBD1. Looked up from germline, CDR1 is SEHNR and CDR2 is FQNEAQ (reference sequence). The CDR3 loop spans 15 amino acids. Trimming at V came to 4 bases and at J to 8 bases, leaving 5 bases not matched to a gene. CDR3 sequence reads: CASSSRTGGDSPLHF. In DNA, the CDR3 is TGTGCCAGCAGCTCCAGGACAGGGGGTGATTCACCCCTCCACTTT.

With respect to this clonotype: A much larger clone lies one base from this, so it may be a read error. The chain carries TRBV29-1 and TRBJ2-7; TRBD2 might be the D (5 bases). Germline V gives CDR1 SQVTM, CDR2 ANQGSEA. The V and J ends lost 8 bases and 2 bases respectively, with 10 bases between them. There are 11 residues in the CDR3. Here the CDR3 DNA reads TGCAGCTGTGAGGGCCCCTACGAGCAGTACTTC. Its translation is CSCEGPYEQYF.

This clonotype was seen many times. V usage is TRBV7-9 and J usage is TRBJ2-5, with D perhaps TRBD1 (5 bases). CDR1 and CDR2 from the germline V gene are SEHNR and FQNEAQ (reference sequence). The V gene lost 3 bases and the J gene lost 1 base, with 12 bases spanning the gap. The CDR3 length is 15 residues. CDR3 sequence reads: CASSFPGQGQETQYF. CDR3 bases: TGTGCCAGCAGCTTCCCCGGACAAGGCCAAGAGACCCAGTACTTC.